Listed below are T cell receptor beta chains from one sample, sequenced in a study of blood T cell repertoires in COVID-19. This table comes from immunoSEQ multiplex PCR, and its TCRdb copy is limited to in-frame clones, with some not included. The data contain just over 25,000 clones, 85% to 90% of them singletons. The sample taken for sequencing was peripheral blood. These receptors came from a man between 65 and 80 years old with acute or convalescent COVID-19. CDR3s leave out the opening cysteine and the closing phenylalanine or tryptophan.

V gene: TRBV5-1; J gene: TRBJ2-3; CDR3 protein: ASSQPGASATDTQY
V gene: TRBV28; J gene: TRBJ2-1; CDR3 protein: ASSRGLAGSLRNEQF
V gene: TRBV21-1; J gene: TRBJ2-7; CDR3 protein: ASSKLRQGHEQY
V gene: TRBV5-4; J gene: TRBJ1-6; CDR3 protein: ASSSKQGRAYNSPLH
V gene: TRBV18; J gene: TRBJ2-2; CDR3 protein: ASSPQGQSTGELF
V gene: TRBV9; J gene: TRBJ2-2; CDR3 protein: ASSASGTNTGELF
V gene: TRBV6-6; J gene: TRBJ2-7; CDR3 protein: ASSYTSGEQY
V gene: TRBV6-2/TRBV6-3; J gene: TRBJ2-3; CDR3 protein: ASSYSAGSTDTQY
V gene: TRBV7-2; J gene: TRBJ2-3; CDR3 protein: ASSLDRTHRQY
V gene: TRBV9; J gene: TRBJ2-7; CDR3 protein: ASSLSSAVREQY
V gene: TRBV4-3; J gene: TRBJ1-5; CDR3 protein: ASSQDLSQPQH
V gene: TRBV9; J gene: TRBJ1-5; CDR3 protein: ASSSDSIGEPQH
V gene: TRBV4-1; J gene: TRBJ2-1; CDR3 protein: ASSQYGEGGEQF
V gene: TRBV6-2/TRBV6-3; J gene: TRBJ1-2; CDR3 protein: ASNPRGYGYT
V gene: TRBV5-1; J gene: TRBJ2-7; CDR3 protein: ASSLADEQY
V gene: TRBV18; J gene: TRBJ2-7; CDR3 protein: ASSPDRPSSYEQY
V gene: TRBV7-9; J gene: TRBJ1-4; CDR3 protein: ASSPGQGRFNEKLF
V gene: TRBV10-3; J gene: TRBJ1-1; CDR3 protein: AISAQGGENTEAF
V gene: TRBV12-3/TRBV12-4; J gene: TRBJ2-7; CDR3 protein: ASCGDTYEQY
V gene: TRBV3-1/TRBV3-2; J gene: TRBJ2-1; CDR3 protein: ASSQVGGRARSEQF
V gene: TRBV10-1; J gene: TRBJ2-3; CDR3 protein: ASRPRHGLAGETPDTQY
V gene: TRBV5-6; J gene: TRBJ2-7; CDR3 protein: ASSGQGSYEQY
V gene: TRBV18; J gene: TRBJ2-1; CDR3 protein: ASSPPQGGNGNNEQF
V gene: TRBV7-3; J gene: TRBJ2-2; CDR3 protein: ASSAMGQGAGGELF
V gene: TRBV24-1; J gene: TRBJ1-1; CDR3 protein: ATRDLVNTEAF
V gene: TRBV5-8; J gene: TRBJ1-1; CDR3 protein: ASILVGGTEAF
V gene: TRBV25-1; J gene: TRBJ2-3; CDR3 protein: ASSAMGGGDTQY
V gene: TRBV7-9; J gene: TRBJ1-5; CDR3 protein: ASSQGQLNQPQH
V gene: TRBV6-5; J gene: TRBJ2-1; CDR3 protein: VSTPGNEQF
V gene: TRBV4-2; J gene: TRBJ1-5; CDR3 protein: ASSKGQASNQPQH
V gene: TRBV21-1; J gene: TRBJ2-7; CDR3 protein: ASSKWKGLKLAGGPLLFSYEQY
V gene: TRBV5-1; J gene: TRBJ2-5; CDR3 protein: ASSLAGTNEETQY
V gene: TRBV6-2/TRBV6-3; J gene: TRBJ2-1; CDR3 protein: ASSYSGRSGSSNEQF
V gene: TRBV7-2; J gene: TRBJ2-5; CDR3 protein: ASSLDRTYQETQY
V gene: TRBV7-3; J gene: TRBJ2-3; CDR3 protein: ASRPGQGSDTQY
V gene: TRBV5-1; J gene: TRBJ2-5; CDR3 protein: ASSLTVPQETQY
V gene: TRBV7-2; J gene: TRBJ1-3; CDR3 protein: ASSLDRAYSSGNTIY
V gene: TRBV3-1/TRBV3-2; J gene: TRBJ1-4; CDR3 protein: ASSYVRSREKLF
V gene: TRBV5-4; J gene: TRBJ1-6; CDR3 protein: ASSFSGGTYNSPLH
V gene: TRBV4-1; J gene: TRBJ1-2; CDR3 protein: ASSQDGGGAGYGYT
V gene: TRBV18; J gene: TRBJ1-5; CDR3 protein: ASSRDNRNQPQH
V gene: TRBV29-1; J gene: TRBJ2-3; CDR3 protein: SVGLAETDTQY
V gene: TRBV19; J gene: TRBJ2-1; CDR3 protein: ASSIDPPGVSGRYNEQF
V gene: TRBV4-3; J gene: TRBJ2-2; CDR3 protein: ASSQEVGAGGQTGELF
V gene: TRBV19; J gene: TRBJ1-1; CDR3 protein: ASKEGRGRDTEAF
V gene: TRBV5-1; J gene: TRBJ2-7; CDR3 protein: ASSLATGLDEQY
V gene: TRBV6-2/TRBV6-3; J gene: TRBJ2-1; CDR3 protein: ASSSKPWTSGRITYEQF
V gene: TRBV27; J gene: TRBJ1-2; CDR3 protein: ASSLSGGRYGYT